Listed below are T cell receptor beta chains from one sample, sequenced in a study of blood T cell repertoires in COVID-19. Method: immunoSEQ multiplex PCR; TCRdb's copy keeps in-frame clones and lacks some. Of approximately 240,000 clones listed, around 84% are singletons. Sequencing was carried out using peripheral blood. These receptors were taken from a woman between 40 and 55 years old who had recovered from COVID-19. CDR3s include the opening cysteine and the closing phenylalanine or tryptophan. D genes are given only for firm matches. Expanded clones get a size class; other rows say once, few or many, or leave the size out.

V: TRBV10-3; D: TRBD1; J: TRBJ1-1; size: -; CDR3: CAISESDRGNTEAFF; DNA: TGTGCCATCAGTGAGTCGGACAGGGGGAACACTGAAGCTTTCTTT
V: TRBV13; D: -; J: TRBJ1-2; size: -; CDR3: CASSLGYYGYTF; DNA: TGTGCCAGCAGCTTGGGCTACTATGGCTACACCTTC
V: TRBV19; D: TRBD1; J: TRBJ2-1; size: once; CDR3: CASSWGPGQLQFF; DNA: TGTGCCAGTAGTTGGGGCCCGGGACAGCTACAGTTCTTC
V: TRBV7-8; D: TRBD2; J: TRBJ2-1; size: -; CDR3: CASSPTSWTSPYNEQFF; DNA: TGTGCCAGCAGCCCAACCTCCTGGACTAGTCCCTACAATGAGCAGTTCTTC
V: TRBV7-9; D: TRBD1; J: TRBJ2-7; size: -; CDR3: CASSSSGTGYEQYF; DNA: TGTGCCAGCAGCTCCTCCGGGACAGGCTACGAGCAGTACTTC
V: TRBV4-3; D: TRBD2; J: TRBJ2-3; size: -; CDR3: CASSRAGGHTDTQYF; DNA: TGCGCCAGCAGCCGAGCGGGGGGGCATACAGATACGCAGTATTTT
V: TRBV19; D: -; J: TRBJ2-1; size: -; CDR3: CASSNPPLFTSSYNEQFF; DNA: TGTGCCAGTAGTAATCCGCCATTATTCACGAGCTCCTACAATGAGCAGTTCTTC
V: TRBV5-8; D: -; J: TRBJ1-5; size: -; CDR3: CASSRRGQPQHF; DNA: TGTGCCAGCAGCAGACGGGGGCAGCCCCAGCATTTT
V: TRBV7-8; D: -; J: TRBJ2-3; size: once; CDR3: CASVRGAVGVYTQYF; DNA: TGTGCCAGCGTTCGGGGGGCTGTTGGCGTTTATACGCAGTATTTT
V: TRBV7-2; D: TRBD1; J: TRBJ1-1; size: few; CDR3: CASSLQGDTEAFF; DNA: TGTGCCAGCAGCTTACAGGGGGACACTGAAGCTTTCTTT
V: TRBV3-1/TRBV3-2; D: TRBD1; J: TRBJ2-7; size: -; CDR3: CASSQGDSSYEQYF; DNA: TGTGCCAGCAGCCAAGGGGACAGCTCCTACGAGCAGTACTTC
V: TRBV6-1; D: -; J: TRBJ2-7; size: -; CDR3: CASSEIQGLSSYEQYF; DNA: TGTGCCAGCAGTGAAATTCAGGGACTGTCTTCCTACGAGCAGTACTTC
V: TRBV24-1; D: -; J: TRBJ2-5; size: -; CDR3: CATSSPQAGGETQYF; DNA: TGTGCCACCAGTTCCCCGCAGGCCGGAGGGGAGACCCAGTACTTC
V: TRBV5-1; D: -; J: TRBJ2-5; size: -; CDR3: CASSPRRAGRGQETQYF; DNA: TGCGCCAGCAGCCCCCGGCGGGCCGGAAGGGGGCAAGAGACCCAGTACTTC
V: TRBV19; D: TRBD1; J: TRBJ1-3; size: -; CDR3: CASSILQGDEFSGNTIYF; DNA: TGTGCCAGTAGTATCTTACAGGGGGACGAATTCTCTGGAAACACCATATATTTT
V: TRBV10-2; D: -; J: TRBJ1-1; size: once; CDR3: CATTFGREGTEAFF; DNA: TGCGCCACCACGTTCGGACGGGAGGGGACTGAAGCTTTCTTT
V: TRBV18; D: TRBD1; J: TRBJ2-5; size: -; CDR3: CASSPSGGGGETQYF; DNA: TGTGCCAGCTCACCGTCAGGGGGCGGTGGGGAGACCCAGTACTTC
V: TRBV19; D: -; J: TRBJ2-7; size: -; CDR3: CASSISGPYEQYF; DNA: TGTGCCAGTAGTATTAGCGGCCCATACGAGCAGTACTTC
V: TRBV27; D: -; J: TRBJ1-1; size: -; CDR3: CASSLFPARAGGAFF; DNA: TGTGCCAGCAGTTTATTCCCAGCTAGGGCAGGAGGAGCTTTCTTT
V: TRBV19; D: -; J: TRBJ1-5; size: -; CDR3: CASSIGAGRQFNQPQHF; DNA: TGTGCCAGTAGTATAGGCGCAGGTCGGCAGTTCAATCAGCCCCAGCATTTT
V: TRBV7-2; D: -; J: TRBJ1-2; size: -; CDR3: CASSNVPGVGGYTF; DNA: TGTGCCAGCAGCAATGTTCCAGGGGTAGGGGGCTACACCTTC
V: TRBV23-1; D: TRBD1; J: TRBJ2-5; size: -; CDR3: CASSPGQGGETQYF; DNA: TGCGCCAGCAGTCCAGGACAGGGTGGAGAGACCCAGTACTTC
V: TRBV29-1; D: -; J: TRBJ1-1; size: -; CDR3: CSVRGRTEAFF; DNA: TGCAGCGTGCGGGGGAGGACTGAAGCTTTCTTT
V: TRBV9; D: -; J: TRBJ1-6; size: few; CDR3: CASSVGSGMANSPLHF; DNA: TGTGCCAGCAGCGTAGGGTCAGGAATGGCGAATTCACCCCTCCACTTT
V: TRBV7-3; D: -; J: TRBJ1-2; size: -; CDR3: CASSLLGSESYTF; DNA: TGTGCCAGCAGCTTACTAGGGAGTGAAAGCTACACCTTC
V: TRBV30; D: -; J: TRBJ1-2; size: -; CDR3: CAWSRGQFYGYTF; DNA: TGTGCCTGGAGTCGCGGACAATTCTATGGCTACACCTTC
V: TRBV5-1; D: -; J: TRBJ1-2; size: -; CDR3: CASSPPGGYGYTF; DNA: TGCGCCAGCAGCCCCCCGGGGGGGTATGGCTACACCTTC
V: TRBV29-1; D: -; J: TRBJ2-1; size: few; CDR3: CSVGRYNEQFF; DNA: TGCAGCGTTGGTCGGTACAATGAGCAGTTCTTC
V: TRBV15; D: TRBD2; J: TRBJ2-7; size: -; CDR3: CATSRGSGGGSYEQYF; DNA: TGTGCCACCAGCAGAGGCAGCGGGGGGGGCTCCTACGAGCAGTACTTC
V: TRBV10-1; D: -; J: TRBJ2-3; size: -; CDR3: CASSEGEGTDTQYF; DNA: TGCGCCAGCAGTGAGGGGGAGGGCACAGATACGCAGTATTTT
V: TRBV7-7; D: -; J: TRBJ2-5; size: -; CDR3: CASSSNSGFQETQYF; DNA: TGTGCTAGCAGCTCTAATTCCGGGTTTCAAGAGACCCAGTACTTC
V: TRBV7-9; D: TRBD1; J: TRBJ2-7; size: once; CDR3: CASSLIGQIDRDRPYEQYF; DNA: TGTGCCAGCAGCTTAATCGGACAGATAGACCGGGACAGACCCTACGAGCAGTACTTC
V: TRBV5-4; D: -; J: TRBJ1-1; size: -; CDR3: CASSFGSGVNTEAFF; DNA: TGTGCCAGCAGCTTCGGCTCCGGGGTGAACACTGAAGCTTTCTTT
V: TRBV19; D: -; J: TRBJ1-3; size: -; CDR3: CASSTGIGNTIYF; DNA: TGTGCCAGTAGTACAGGGATTGGAAACACCATATATTTT
V: TRBV18; D: TRBD1; J: TRBJ1-5; size: -; CDR3: CASSDFDRVSNQPQHF; DNA: TGTGCCAGCTCGGATTTCGACAGGGTAAGCAATCAGCCCCAGCATTTT
V: TRBV2; D: TRBD1; J: TRBJ2-1; size: few; CDR3: CASSVDRGGNEQFF; DNA: TGTGCCAGCAGCGTGGACAGGGGGGGCAATGAGCAGTTCTTC
V: TRBV28; D: -; J: TRBJ2-7; size: -; CDR3: CASSQGSPSVQYF; DNA: TGTGCCAGCAGTCAGGGATCCCCGTCCGTGCAGTACTTC
V: TRBV7-9; D: -; J: TRBJ2-3; size: -; CDR3: CAILLAGRTDTQYF; DNA: TGTGCCATCCTGCTTGCGGGGCGCACAGATACGCAGTATTTT
V: TRBV5-1; D: TRBD2; J: TRBJ2-5; size: -; CDR3: CASSSGGSQETQYF; DNA: TGCGCCAGCAGCTCGGGGGGTTCCCAAGAGACCCAGTACTTC
V: TRBV6-5; D: -; J: TRBJ1-1; size: -; CDR3: CASSPTLDREAFF; DNA: TGTGCCAGCAGTCCGACCTTAGACAGAGAAGCTTTCTTT
V: TRBV28; D: TRBD1; J: TRBJ1-2; size: -; CDR3: CASSSGQGDRGYTF; DNA: TGTGCCAGCAGTTCGGGACAGGGTGATCGAGGCTACACCTTC
V: TRBV6-6; D: TRBD2; J: TRBJ2-5; size: -; CDR3: CASASGETQYF; DNA: TGTGCCAGCGCTAGCGGGGAGACCCAGTACTTC
V: TRBV7-2; D: TRBD1; J: TRBJ2-2; size: -; CDR3: CASSLSSEIGQVVTGELFF; DNA: TGTGCCAGCAGCTTAAGTTCGGAAATCGGACAGGTGGTCACCGGGGAGCTGTTTTTT
V: TRBV19; D: -; J: TRBJ1-6; size: few; CDR3: CASSSGPTGNSPLHF; DNA: TGTGCCAGTAGTTCCGGGCCAACGGGGAATTCACCCCTCCACTTT
V: TRBV4-1; D: TRBD1; J: TRBJ1-1; size: -; CDR3: CASSPVGTGDGQAFF; DNA: TGCGCCAGCAGCCCAGTCGGGACAGGAGACGGGCAAGCTTTCTTT
V: TRBV19; D: TRBD1; J: TRBJ1-4; size: few; CDR3: CASSPGTGLEEKLFF; DNA: TGTGCCAGTAGCCCTGGGACAGGGCTCGAAGAAAAACTGTTTTTT
V: TRBV4-3; D: -; J: TRBJ1-4; size: many; CDR3: CASSQGWGSNEKLFF; DNA: TGCGCCAGCAGCCAAGGATGGGGCTCTAATGAAAAACTGTTTTTT
V: TRBV9; D: -; J: TRBJ1-2; size: -; CDR3: CASSVGTNYGYTF; DNA: TGTGCCAGCAGCGTGGGGACAAACTATGGCTACACCTTC
V: TRBV12-3/TRBV12-4; D: -; J: TRBJ2-1; size: -; CDR3: CASSPFRGHEQFF; DNA: TGTGCCAGCAGCCCCTTCAGGGGACATGAGCAGTTCTTC
V: TRBV5-8; D: TRBD1; J: TRBJ2-7; size: -; CDR3: CASSLARQGYHEQYF; DNA: TGTGCCAGCAGCTTGGCCCGACAGGGTTATCACGAGCAGTACTTC